The present TCR beta chain was sequenced within a study of lymphopenia after photon versus proton radiotherapy. Study outcomes and limitations: After lymphocyte nadir, photon-treated repertoires showed oligoclonal expansion, especially CD8+ Temra. Post-nadir TCR diversity decline inversely tracked overall survival among those who died.

The method was immunoSEQ multiplex PCR; TCRdb's version includes in-frame clones alone and lacks a portion of them. Here the sample spans 20,000 to 30,000 clones, about 82% being singletons. This clone was observed a few times. Antigen specificity is unknown. Germline V gives CDR1 SGHRS, CDR2 YFSETQ. The V and J ends lost 4 bases and 10 bases, in that order; junction bases with no gene match: 18. The CDR3 sequence is 16 residues long. The sample in question was peripheral blood, obtained from a patient treated with proton-based radiotherapy. The J gene is TRBJ1-1, the V gene TRBV5-1; 8 bases are a match to TRBD1. The clonotype originates from a woman aged 70-85 years with pancreatic cancer. As DNA, the CDR3 is TGCGCCAGCAGCCCTAATGGACAGGGCTCTTCTTCCGGAGCTTTCTTT. Its protein product is CASSPNGQGSSSGAFF.